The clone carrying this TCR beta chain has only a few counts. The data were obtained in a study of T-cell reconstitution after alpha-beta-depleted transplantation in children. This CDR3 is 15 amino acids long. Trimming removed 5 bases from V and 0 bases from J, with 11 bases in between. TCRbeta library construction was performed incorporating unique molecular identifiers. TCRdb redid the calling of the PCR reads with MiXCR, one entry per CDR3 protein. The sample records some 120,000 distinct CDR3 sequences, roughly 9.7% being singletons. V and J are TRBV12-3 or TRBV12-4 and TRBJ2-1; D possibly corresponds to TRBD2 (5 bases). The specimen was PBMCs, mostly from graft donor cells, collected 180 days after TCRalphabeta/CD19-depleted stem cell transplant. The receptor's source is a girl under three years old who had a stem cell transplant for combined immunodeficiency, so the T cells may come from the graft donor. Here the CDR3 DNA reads TGTGCCAGCAGTCCGAGCGGAGCCTCCTACAATGAGCAGTTCTTC. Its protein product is CASSPSGASYNEQFF.